Below, one TCR beta chain is given with its context. Its antigen is unidentified. These data belong to a study of T cells expressing NK-cell markers. On the study more broadly: Seven HCMV-seropositive donors and one seronegative donor made up the eight sequenced donors.

Each CDR3 protein gets one entry in TCRdb, which reprocessed the 5' RACE reads and gives no DNA. This sample carries 400,000 to 450,000 distinct CDR3 sequences, with roughly 8% going to the ten biggest clones. CDR1 and CDR2 (germline): DFQATT, SNEGSKA (reference sequence). The CDR3 has 14 amino acids. Study-level findings and limits: Once again these clonotypes came out on top in the CD3+CD56-NKG2C+ fraction of four donors. Dominant NKG2C+ clonotypes were found to form roughly 1.0-7.0% of CD8+ T cells in about six donors.

Source material: blood T cells: a sorted CD56 or NKG2C T cell subset, CD4+ or CD8+ T cells, or bulk PBMC T cells (not recorded which). The sequence was collected from a woman aged 18-70 years in good health. This sequence joins TRBV20-1 and TRBJ2-3; checking the TCRdb D call of TRBD2 is not possible without DNA. The CDR3 here is CSAKTSGRLDTQYF.